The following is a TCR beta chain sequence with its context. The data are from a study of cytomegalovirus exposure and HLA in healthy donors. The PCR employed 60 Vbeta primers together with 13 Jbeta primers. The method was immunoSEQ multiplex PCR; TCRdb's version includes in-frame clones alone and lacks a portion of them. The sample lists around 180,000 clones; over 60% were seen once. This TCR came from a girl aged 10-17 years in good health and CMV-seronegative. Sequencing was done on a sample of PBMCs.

In DNA form, the CDR3 reads TGTGCCAGCAGACGGACACTGACCTACGAGCAGTACTTC. Translation gives CASRRTLTYEQYF. This rearrangement joins TRBV6-1 to TRBJ2-7; weak D call: TRBD1 (5 bases). Between the trimmed V and J ends, which lost 6 bases and 2 bases, there was a span of 11 bases. The germline gives CDR1 MNHNS, CDR2 SASEGT. This CDR3 is built from 13 residues.